The 28 T cell receptor beta chains below were found in one sample sequenced in a study of technical replicates of blood from several donors. Measured with immunoSEQ multiplex PCR; TCRdb has only the in-frame clones, and not every one. The sample includes some 85,000 clones, approximately 96% of them seen just once. The material sequenced was T cells isolated from PBMCs. These receptors were obtained from a human donor in good health.

About this clone: Distinct nucleotide sequences in the sample also encode this CDR3. This chain joins TRBV9 and TRBJ1-1; D remains unclear. This CDR3 is built from 13 residues. Germline assignment: CDR1 SGDLS and CDR2 YYNGEE. V was cut by 0 bases and J by 1 base, with 4 bases left in between. For the CDR3, the DNA is TGTGCCAGCAGCGTAGCGGGGAACACTGAAGCTTTCTTT. Protein sequence: CASSVAGNTEAFF.

CDR3 protein: CASSPVRASGGNEQFF. CDR3 DNA: TGCGCCAGCAGCCCCGTAAGGGCGAGCGGGGGAAATGAGCAGTTCTTC. The chain employs TRBV5-1 and TRBJ2-1; 8 bases fit TRBD2. Germline V CDR1 and CDR2: SGHRS, YFSETQ. The length of the CDR3 is 16 residues. The trim removed 4 bases at V and 7 bases at J, leaving 13 bases unmatched.

The genes are TRBV29-1 and TRBJ2-7, with TRBD2 as a possible D gene (5 bases). In germline, CDR1 is SQVTM, CDR2 ANQGSEA. V lost 7 bases, J lost 6 bases, and 10 bases lay in between. The CDR3 runs 10 residues. CDR3 sequence: CSALGIEQYF. The CDR3 nucleotides read TGCAGCGCACTAGGGATCGAGCAGTACTTC.

The chain employs TRBV7-9 and TRBJ2-1; a possible D gene is TRBD1 (5 bases). Trimming removed 4 bases from V and 3 bases from J, with 16 bases in between. CDR1 and CDR2 (germline): SEHNR, FQNEAQ (reference sequence). The CDR3 loop spans 16 amino acids. CDR3 region: CASSSLRTKHYNEQFF. In DNA, the CDR3 is TGTGCCAGCAGCTCTCTCCGGACAAAACACTACAATGAGCAGTTCTTC.

The chain employs TRBV4-3 and TRBJ2-7; TRBD2 agrees at 8 bases. Per the germline V gene, CDR1 is LGHNA and CDR2 is YSLEER. The CDR3 is 15 residues long. Losses at the gene ends were 4 bases for V and 5 bases for J; bases not matched to a gene: 10. Here the CDR3 DNA reads TGCGCCAGCAGCCGACAGAGCGGGAGTGGAGACGAGCAGTACTTC. This encodes CASSRQSGSGDEQYF.

V and J are TRBV7-6 and TRBJ2-3, with 10 bases matching TRBD1. The germline V gene has CDR1 SGHVS and CDR2 FNYEAQ. The CDR3 is 16 amino acids. V was clipped by 6 bases and J by 1 base; unmatched bases: 7. CDR3 DNA: TGTGCCAGCAGTTTTGCCGGGACAGGGGGCACAGATACGCAGTATTTT. It translates to CASSFAGTGGTDTQYF. Full variable domain (rest looked up from reference TRBV7-6 and TRBJ2-3): GAGVSQSPRYKVTKRGQDVALRCDPISGHVSLYWYRQALGQGPEFLTYFNYEAQQDKSGLPNDRFSAERPEGSISTLTIQRTEQRDSAMYRCASSFAGTGGTDTQYFGPGTRLTVL.

This rearrangement joins TRBV29-1 to TRBJ2-7, with 14 bases fitting TRBD2. V dropped 3 bases and J dropped 6; count of bases not matched to a gene: 10. CDR3 length: 16 amino acids. Germline CDR1 and CDR2: SQVTM and ANQGSEA. The CDR3 sequence: CSVESRLAGGPGEQYF. The CDR3 coding sequence is TGCAGCGTTGAGAGCCGACTAGCGGGAGGGCCGGGCGAGCAGTACTTC.

The genes are TRBV11-2 and TRBJ2-2, with 11 bases that match TRBD2. Germline CDR1 is SGHAT and CDR2 is FQNNGV. V was pared by 2 bases and J by 8 bases, with 4 bases of the junction left unmatched. The CDR3 covers 15 residues. The CDR3 region has the DNA TGTGCCAGCAGCTTACTAGCGGGAGGTTCGGGGGAGCTGTTTTTT. Translation gives CASSLLAGGSGELFF.

CDR3 DNA: TGTGCCAGCTCACTGTGGGACAGCCAAGAGACCCAGTACTTC. This translates into CASSLWDSQETQYF. This chain links TRBV18 with TRBJ2-5, with TRBD1 matching 7 bases. Trimming at V came to 4 bases and at J to 1 base, leaving 3 bases not matched to a gene. The CDR3 length is 14 residues. The germline CDR1 and CDR2 sequences are KGHSH and LQKENI.

The chain joins TRBV5-1 to TRBJ2-7; D is uncertain. Between the trimmed V and J ends, which lost 0 bases and 0 bases, there was a span of 4 bases. Germline V gene data show CDR1 as SGHRS and CDR2 as YFSETQ. The CDR3 is 13 amino acids. The DNA of the CDR3 is TGCGCCAGCAGCTTGGGTAGCTCCTACGAGCAGTACTTC. Amino acid sequence: CASSLGSSYEQYF.

The rearrangement links TRBV4-3 to TRBJ2-1, with D unclear. Trimming removed 0 bases from V and 6 bases from J, with 6 bases in between. Germline-derived CDR1 and CDR2 are LGHNA and YSLEER. The CDR3 length is 13 residues. The CDR3 DNA reads as TGCGCCAGCAGCCAAGATAGCCCCAATGAGCAGTTCTTC. Encoded protein: CASSQDSPNEQFF.

The V and J genes are TRBV6-1 and TRBJ2-7, with TRBD1 identical over 10 bases. J lost 6 bases, V lost 8 bases, and 13 bases had no gene match. From germline, CDR1 is MNHNS and CDR2 SASEGT. The CDR3 covers 15 residues. The CDR3 DNA reads as TGTGCCAGCGTAGGCCGGGACAGGGGTCTGGGCGAGCAGTACTTC. Translation gives CASVGRDRGLGEQYF.

The rearrangement joins TRBV15 to TRBJ1-1; the match to TRBD1 covers 8 bases. CDR3 size: 13 residues. Germline V lookup: CDR1 LNHNV, CDR2 YYDKDF (reference sequence). The V gene end was trimmed by 0 bases and the J gene end by 11 bases; junction bases not matched to a gene: 5. The CDR3 region has the DNA TGTGCCACCAGCAGAGATGGACAGGGCGGCGCTTTCTTT. As protein: CATSRDGQGGAFF. The full variable domain, with the rest looked up from reference TRBV15 and TRBJ1-1, is DAMVIQNPRYQVTQFGKPVTLSCSQTLNHNVMYWYQQKSSQAPKLLFHYYDKDFNNEADTPDNFQSRRPNTSFCFLDIRSPGLGDTAMYLCATSRDGQGGAFFGQGTRLTVV.

V is TRBV5-1 and J is TRBJ1-1, with TRBD1 as a possible D gene (6 bases). The CDR3 runs to 14 residues. V was trimmed by 1 base and J by 2 bases, leaving 9 bases between them. Germline CDR1 is SGHRS and CDR2 is YFSETQ. CDR3 amino acids: CASSLRTVNTEAFF. The CDR3 DNA follows: TGCGCCAGCAGCTTGCGGACAGTTAACACTGAAGCTTTCTTT.

CDR3 protein: CASSAGGAYEQYF. The DNA of the CDR3 is TGTGCCAGCAGCGCGGGGGGCGCCTACGAGCAGTACTTC. The chain carries TRBV7-8 and TRBJ2-7; 8 bases are shared with TRBD2. J lost 2 bases, V lost 5 bases, and 2 bases had no gene match. The CDR3 is made up of 13 amino acids. Germline V gene sequence: CDR1 SGHVS, CDR2 FQNEAQ.

The V call is TRBV10-3, the J call TRBJ1-5; D not resolved. Per germline, CDR1 ENHRY and CDR2 SYGVKD. This CDR3 contains 14 residues. Trimming left V 2 bases short and J 4 bases short, with 9 bases between. The CDR3 here is CAISEMEVNQPQHF. The DNA for the CDR3 is TGTGCCATCAGTGAGATGGAGGTAAATCAGCCCCAGCATTTT.

The rearrangement links TRBV2 to TRBJ1-2; unclear D gene. CDR1 and CDR2 from the germline V gene are SNHLY and FYNNEI. V shed 6 bases and J shed 5 bases, with 16 bases lying between them. CDR3 length: 14 amino acids. The CDR3 sequence is CASSHTSGGYGYTF. CDR3 DNA: TGTGCCAGCAGCCACACCTCGGGCGGGTATGGCTACACCTTC.

V gene TRBV5-1 combines with J gene TRBJ2-2, with 10 positions matching TRBD2. V was pared by 6 bases and J by 7 bases, with 6 bases of the junction left unmatched. Germline V gene data show CDR1 as SGHRS and CDR2 as YFSETQ. The CDR3 consists of 14 residues. In nucleotides, the CDR3 is TGCGCCAGCACGCTAGCGGGAGCTGGCGGGGAGCTGTTTTTT. Translating gives CASTLAGAGGELFF.

In the case of this clone: Other DNA sequences in the sample encode the same CDR3. V usage is TRBV9 and J usage is TRBJ2-1; 8 nucleotides line up with TRBD2. There are 15 residues in the CDR3. In germline, CDR1 is SGDLS, CDR2 YYNGEE. V dropped 0 bases and J dropped 4; count of bases not matched to a gene: 3. The CDR3 DNA sequence: TGTGCCAGCAGCGTAGAACTAGCGGAGTACAATGAGCAGTTCTTC. It yields the protein CASSVELAEYNEQFF.

The chain recombines TRBV30 with TRBJ2-2, with 8 nucleotides matching TRBD2. V was clipped by 1 base and J by 6 bases; unmatched bases: 7. This CDR3 has 15 amino acids. Germline values: CDR1 GTSNPN, CDR2 SVGIG (reference sequence). CDR3 bases: TGTGCCTGGAGTGGACTAGCGCCCGCCCCCGGGGAGCTGTTTTTT. This codes for CAWSGLAPAPGELFF.

This chain links TRBV19 with TRBJ2-5; 8 bases fit TRBD1. The CDR3 runs 15 residues. CDR1 LNHDA and CDR2 SQIVND come from the germline V gene (reference sequence). The V and J ends lost 4 bases and 5 bases, in that order; junction bases with no gene match: 9. The CDR3 loop reads CASSTRAGGEETQYF. In DNA, the CDR3 is TGTGCCAGTAGTACGAGGGCAGGGGGCGAGGAGACCCAGTACTTC.

The chain uses TRBV5-1 and TRBJ1-2; perhaps TRBD1 as D (6 bases). V lost 5 bases to trimming and J lost 0 bases, with 14 bases between them. There are 15 residues in the CDR3. Looked up from germline, CDR1 is SGHRS and CDR2 is YFSETQ. CDR3 nucleotide sequence: TGCGCCAGCAGAGTCGACAGGAGTACTAACTATGGCTACACCTTC. Protein: CASRVDRSTNYGYTF.

V usage is TRBV4-3 and J usage is TRBJ2-5; 10 bases match TRBD1. V shed 3 bases and J 5 bases; nucleotides not matched to a gene: 3. The CDR3 runs to 14 residues. Germline CDR1 and CDR2: LGHNA and YSLEER. The CDR3 DNA sequence: TGCGCCAGCAGCCAGTGGACAGGGGGGGAGACCCAGTACTTC. It translates to CASSQWTGGETQYF.

This clone was counted a single time. The J gene is TRBJ1-4, the V gene TRBV11-1; possible D gene TRBD1, 6 bases. The CDR3 is 19 amino acids. V gave up 8 bases and J gave up 5 bases, with 30 bases separating them. The germline CDR1 and CDR2 sequences are SGHAT and FQDESV (reference sequence). Here the CDR3 reads CASAPKRQVYSALNEKLFF. In DNA, the CDR3 is TGTGCCAGCGCACCCAAGAGACAGGTTTATTCGGCGTTAAATGAAAAACTGTTTTTT.

CDR3 amino acids: CASSSSGGKAFF. CDR3 nucleotide sequence: TGTGCCAGCAGCTCTTCAGGGGGGAAAGCTTTCTTT. This chain connects TRBV7-3 to TRBJ1-1, with TRBD1 matching 7 bases. The V gene end was trimmed by 4 bases and the J gene end by 9 bases; junction bases not matched to a gene: 5. Germline V gives CDR1 SGHTA, CDR2 FQGTGA. The CDR3 consists of 12 residues.

The chain couples TRBV30 to TRBJ1-2; 7 positions match TRBD1. The CDR3 runs to 13 residues. Per the germline V gene, CDR1 is GTSNPN and CDR2 is SVGIG (reference sequence). With V trimmed by 4 bases and J by 4 bases, 6 bases remained unmatched. CDR3 nucleotides: TGTGCCTGGATCCCAGGGACAGCCTATGGCTACACCTTC. The encoded protein is CAWIPGTAYGYTF.

The CDR3 DNA sequence: TGTGCCAGCAGTGGCAAGCGGGAGCTAAATGAGCAGTTCTTC. Protein sequence: CASSGKRELNEQFF. V is TRBV2 and J is TRBJ2-1; 8 nucleotides match TRBD2. Germline V lookup: CDR1 SNHLY, CDR2 FYNNEI. The V segment lost 4 bases and the J segment 7 bases; nucleotides outside the gene matches: 6. This CDR3 comprises 14 residues.

The chain carries TRBV10-3 and TRBJ2-2; 7 nucleotides line up with TRBD1. From germline, CDR1 is ENHRY and CDR2 SYGVKD. This CDR3 has 12 residues. V was clipped by 4 bases and J by 7 bases; unmatched bases: 0. The CDR3 DNA sequence: TGTGCCATCAGTGCAGGGGGCGGGGAGCTGTTTTTT. Encoded protein: CAISAGGGELFF.